The 9 T cell receptor beta chains presented below share a single source sample, sequenced in a study of OX40 agonist ivuxolimab in advanced cancers. Profiling relied on immunoSEQ multiplex PCR, and the TCRdb table lists in-frame clones only, not all of them. Here the sample spans roughly 30,000 clones, 80% to 95% being singletons. The sample consisted of CD4+ or CD8+ T cells sorted from blood, taken in a trial of the OX40 agonist ivuxolimab. These receptors were collected from an adult with an advanced solid tumor such as melanoma, head and neck, liver or kidney cancer.

The CDR3 is CASSQSPPARIDYGYTF. The CDR3, as DNA: TGCGCCAGCAGTCAATCCCCCCCCGCGAGGATCGACTATGGCTACACCTTC. The V gene is TRBV23-1, the J gene TRBJ1-2; D is uncertain. TRBV23-1 is flagged as an ORF with uncertain function. The CDR3 sequence is 17 residues long. V was shortened by 0 bases and J by 3 bases, with 17 bases between the two germline ends.

This chain links TRBV7-2 with TRBJ2-3, with TRBD2 identical over 11 bases. The CDR3 covers 18 residues. J was trimmed by 0 bases and V by 2 bases; bases with no gene match: 7. CDR1 SGHTA and CDR2 FQGNSA come from the germline V gene. The CDR3 loop reads CASSLTRTSGSSTDTQYF. The CDR3, as DNA: TGTGCCAGCAGCTTAACCCGAACTAGCGGGAGTAGCACAGATACGCAGTATTTT.

This rearrangement joins TRBV5-1 to TRBJ2-4; D is tentatively TRBD1 or TRBD2 (6 bases each). The CDR3 is made up of 19 amino acids. Germline V gene lookup returns CDR1 SGHRS and CDR2 YFSETQ. V was clipped by 0 bases and J by 0 bases, with 19 bases between them. This CDR3 reads CASSLAGAVSLGAKNIQYF. The CDR3 coding sequence is TGCGCCAGCAGCTTGGCGGGGGCCGTCAGTTTGGGAGCCAAAAACATTCAGTACTTC. Combining the CDR3 with reference TRBV5-1 and TRBJ2-4 gives the whole variable domain KAGVTQTPRYLIKTRGQQVTLSCSPISGHRSVSWYQQTPGQGLQFLFEYFSETQRNKGNFPGRFSGRQFSNSRSEMNVSTLELGDSALYLCASSLAGAVSLGAKNIQYFGAGTRLSVL.

The gene calls are TRBV28 and TRBJ1-4; D may be TRBD1 (5 bases). The CDR3 contains 16 residues. Trimming removed 2 bases from V and 12 bases from J, with 22 bases in between. Germline V gene lookup returns CDR1 MDHEN and CDR2 SYDVKM. CDR3 protein: CASSLRYPLSLGELFF. CDR3 in DNA: TGTGCCAGCAGTTTACGCTACCCACTAAGCTTGGGGGAACTGTTTTTT.

The rearrangement links TRBV28 to TRBJ1-2, with a possible D match to TRBD1 (5 bases). Germline V gene sequence: CDR1 MDHEN, CDR2 SYDVKM. CDR3 length: 16 residues. The V gene lost 4 bases and the J gene lost 5 bases, with 20 bases spanning the gap. The DNA for the CDR3 is TGTGCCAGCAGTTCGACAGTGGCCAAAGCAATATATGGCTACACCTTC. It translates to CASSSTVAKAIYGYTF.

The chain uses TRBV4-1 and TRBJ2-2, with 9 bases that match TRBD1. V dropped 0 bases and J dropped 2; count of bases not matched to a gene: 1. The CDR3 loop spans 16 amino acids. Germline values: CDR1 MGHRA, CDR2 YSYEKL. CDR3 nucleotide sequence: TGCGCCAGCAGCCAAGAACAGGGGGCAAACACCGGGGAGCTGTTTTTT. Protein: CASSQEQGANTGELFF.

The CDR3, as DNA: TGTGCCAGCAGCACGGACAGTGGGTGGTTAGCTTTCTTT. Its translation is CASSTDSGWLAFF. The chain joins TRBV7-3 to TRBJ1-1; a weak D match, TRBD1 (6 bases). Germline assignment: CDR1 SGHTA and CDR2 FQGTGA. Trimming took off 5 bases at V and 10 bases at J, with 17 bases between the two ends. The CDR3 is 13 residues long.

The chain is built from TRBV6-5 and TRBJ2-7; 9 nucleotides line up with TRBD2. The CDR3 is 15 amino acids. V was pared by 0 bases and J by 2 bases, with 2 bases of the junction left unmatched. CDR1 is MNHEY, CDR2 SVGAGI, per germline. In nucleotides, the CDR3 is TGTGCCAGCAGTTACTCTAGCGGGGGAGCCTACGAGCAGTACGTC. Translation: CASSYSSGGAYEQYV.

This sequence joins TRBV7-9 and TRBJ1-5, with 9 bases matching TRBD1. The CDR3 extends over 14 amino acids. The trim removed 5 bases at V and 6 bases at J, leaving 5 bases unmatched. Germline V gives CDR1 SEHNR, CDR2 FQNEAQ (reference sequence). The CDR3 spells CASSAGQGSQPQHF. Written as DNA, the CDR3 is TGTGCCAGCAGCGCAGGACAGGGGTCTCAGCCCCAGCATTTT.